A selection of T cell receptor beta chains follows, all from one sample in a study of blood T cell repertoires in COVID-19. Clones were read by immunoSEQ multiplex PCR, and TCRdb kept only the in-frame ones, dropping some. The sample contains approximately 130,000 clones, approximately 80% of which appear only once. The sample consisted of peripheral blood. All receptors derive from a woman in her sixties or seventies with active or convalescent COVID-19. CDR3s include the opening cysteine and the closing phenylalanine or tryptophan. Each record gives: D gene, clone size, V gene, J gene, CDR3 protein, CDR3 DNA. A D gene is named only where the DNA matches it firmly. The size of a clone is reported for some rows only, either as once, few or many, or as a class for expanded clones.

d_call: TRBD1
clone_size: NA
v_call: TRBV6-5
j_call: TRBJ1-6
cdr3_aa: CASRTTGANSPLHF
cdr3_nt: TGTGCCAGCAGGACAACAGGGGCTAATTCACCCCTCCACTTT

d_call: NA
clone_size: NA
v_call: TRBV7-9
j_call: TRBJ1-2
cdr3_aa: CASSSQVQGNGYTF
cdr3_nt: TGTGCCAGCAGCTCCCAGGTTCAGGGGAATGGCTACACCTTC

d_call: TRBD2
clone_size: NA
v_call: TRBV5-1
j_call: TRBJ2-3
cdr3_aa: CASSPRASGAGDTQYF
cdr3_nt: TGCGCCAGCAGCCCCCGGGCGAGCGGGGCAGGAGATACGCAGTATTTT

d_call: NA
clone_size: NA
v_call: TRBV7-3
j_call: TRBJ2-1
cdr3_aa: CASSLTGGSYNEQFF
cdr3_nt: TGTGCCAGCAGCTTAACCGGAGGCTCCTACAATGAGCAGTTCTTC

d_call: TRBD2
clone_size: NA
v_call: TRBV5-4
j_call: TRBJ2-1
cdr3_aa: CASSSGTSGRVGNEQFF
cdr3_nt: TGTGCCAGCAGCTCAGGGACTAGCGGGAGGGTGGGCAATGAGCAGTTCTTC

d_call: NA
clone_size: NA
v_call: TRBV28
j_call: TRBJ1-2
cdr3_aa: CASSLTLGGYTF
cdr3_nt: TGTGCCAGCAGTTTGACCTTGGGCGGCTACACCTTC

d_call: NA
clone_size: NA
v_call: TRBV28
j_call: TRBJ1-1
cdr3_aa: CASNWETEAFF
cdr3_nt: TGTGCCAGCAACTGGGAGACTGAAGCTTTCTTT

d_call: NA
clone_size: NA
v_call: TRBV19
j_call: TRBJ2-1
cdr3_aa: CASSMRGGGSSYNEQFF
cdr3_nt: TGTGCCAGTAGTATGAGGGGAGGGGGTAGCTCCTACAATGAGCAGTTCTTC

d_call: NA
clone_size: NA
v_call: TRBV24-1
j_call: TRBJ1-2
cdr3_aa: CATSDLGTPKGGYTF
cdr3_nt: TGTGCCACCAGTGACTTAGGGACACCAAAAGGCGGCTACACCTTC

d_call: NA
clone_size: NA
v_call: TRBV18
j_call: TRBJ1-1
cdr3_aa: CASSRQAEAFF
cdr3_nt: TGTGCCAGCTCACGACAGGCCGAAGCTTTCTTT

d_call: NA
clone_size: NA
v_call: TRBV12-3/TRBV12-4
j_call: TRBJ1-2
cdr3_aa: CASSVQGIYGYTF
cdr3_nt: TGTGCCAGCAGTGTACAGGGTATCTATGGCTACACCTTC

d_call: TRBD2
clone_size: NA
v_call: TRBV5-4
j_call: TRBJ2-2
cdr3_aa: CASSLLGGGTSGSPGELFF
cdr3_nt: TGTGCCAGCAGCTTGTTAGGGGGGGGTACTAGCGGGAGTCCCGGGGAGCTGTTTTTT

d_call: NA
clone_size: few
v_call: TRBV10-3
j_call: TRBJ1-1
cdr3_aa: CAISGGEENTEAFF
cdr3_nt: TGTGCCATCAGTGGCGGGGAAGAGAACACTGAAGCTTTCTTT

d_call: TRBD1
clone_size: NA
v_call: TRBV10-3
j_call: TRBJ1-2
cdr3_aa: CAISARQGGYTF
cdr3_nt: TGTGCCATCAGTGCAAGACAGGGTGGCTACACCTTC

d_call: TRBD1
clone_size: NA
v_call: TRBV27
j_call: TRBJ1-3
cdr3_aa: CASSLSGTGTNTIYF
cdr3_nt: TGTGCCAGCAGTCTATCAGGGACAGGGACAAACACCATATATTTT

d_call: NA
clone_size: NA
v_call: TRBV19
j_call: TRBJ1-2
cdr3_aa: CASSISRASYGYTF
cdr3_nt: TGTGCCAGTAGTATCAGCAGGGCAAGCTATGGCTACACCTTC

d_call: TRBD1
clone_size: few
v_call: TRBV19
j_call: TRBJ2-1
cdr3_aa: CASTRGQGVSSYNEQFF
cdr3_nt: TGTGCCAGTACTAGGGGACAGGGGGTAAGCTCCTACAATGAGCAGTTCTTC

d_call: TRBD1
clone_size: NA
v_call: TRBV10-3
j_call: TRBJ2-7
cdr3_aa: CAISESGPLAVGDSRIEQYF
cdr3_nt: TGTGCCATCAGTGAGTCGGGGCCTCTAGCCGTGGGGGACAGTCGTATCGAGCAGTACTTC

d_call: TRBD1
clone_size: NA
v_call: TRBV19
j_call: TRBJ1-5
cdr3_aa: CASSIRFGTDQPQHF
cdr3_nt: TGTGCCAGTAGTATTCGGTTTGGGACAGATCAGCCCCAGCATTTT

d_call: TRBD2
clone_size: NA
v_call: TRBV7-2
j_call: TRBJ2-7
cdr3_aa: CASSLTGTTPYEQYF
cdr3_nt: TGTGCCAGCAGCTTAACCGGGACTACACCCTACGAGCAGTACTTC

d_call: NA
clone_size: once
v_call: TRBV6-5
j_call: TRBJ1-2
cdr3_aa: CASRASGLDYGYTF
cdr3_nt: TGTGCCAGCAGGGCCTCAGGGTTGGACTATGGCTACACCTTC

d_call: NA
clone_size: few
v_call: TRBV11-3
j_call: TRBJ2-3
cdr3_aa: CASSPSRRGGTDTQYF
cdr3_nt: TGTGCCAGCAGCCCGTCTCGGAGGGGAGGCACAGATACGCAGTATTTT

d_call: TRBD2
clone_size: NA
v_call: TRBV6-6
j_call: TRBJ2-2
cdr3_aa: CASSYSWRERDGELFF
cdr3_nt: TGTGCCAGCAGTTACTCATGGCGGGAGAGGGACGGGGAGCTGTTTTTT

d_call: NA
clone_size: NA
v_call: TRBV12-2
j_call: TRBJ1-3
cdr3_aa: CASRVDTSGNTIYF
cdr3_nt: TGTGCAAGTCGCGTCGACACCTCTGGAAACACCATATATTTT

d_call: TRBD1
clone_size: NA
v_call: TRBV5-1
j_call: TRBJ2-2
cdr3_aa: CASSAGQGSGNTGELFF
cdr3_nt: TGCGCCAGCAGCGCGGGACAGGGGTCAGGTAACACCGGGGAGCTGTTTTTT

d_call: NA
clone_size: NA
v_call: TRBV11-2
j_call: TRBJ1-2
cdr3_aa: CASSLAGRCTF
cdr3_nt: TGTGCCAGCAGTCTAGCGGGCCGCTGCACCTTC

d_call: NA
clone_size: once
v_call: TRBV18
j_call: TRBJ2-2
cdr3_aa: CASSYDRFTGELFF
cdr3_nt: TGTGCCAGCTCATATGACAGGTTCACCGGGGAGCTGTTTTTT

d_call: TRBD1
clone_size: NA
v_call: TRBV5-1
j_call: TRBJ1-2
cdr3_aa: CASSLALSGQDGYTF
cdr3_nt: TGCGCCAGCAGCTTGGCCTTATCCGGACAGGATGGCTACACCTTC

d_call: NA
clone_size: NA
v_call: TRBV11-3
j_call: TRBJ2-5
cdr3_aa: CASSLSRVSETQYF
cdr3_nt: TGTGCCAGCAGTCTTAGCAGGGTGTCAGAGACCCAGTACTTC

d_call: NA
clone_size: few
v_call: TRBV6-2/TRBV6-3
j_call: TRBJ2-2
cdr3_aa: CASSYSSYGELFF
cdr3_nt: TGTGCCAGCAGTTATTCGTCCTACGGGGAGCTGTTTTTT

d_call: NA
clone_size: once
v_call: TRBV9
j_call: TRBJ1-1
cdr3_aa: CASSLGHSNTEAFF
cdr3_nt: TGTGCCAGCAGCCTGGGACACTCGAACACTGAAGCTTTCTTT

d_call: NA
clone_size: once
v_call: TRBV10-3
j_call: TRBJ2-3
cdr3_aa: CAIRDTNPTDTQYF
cdr3_nt: TGTGCCATCAGAGACACCAACCCCACAGATACGCAGTATTTT

d_call: NA
clone_size: NA
v_call: TRBV4-1
j_call: TRBJ1-1
cdr3_aa: CASSPRREGATEAFF
cdr3_nt: TGCGCCAGCAGCCCCCGACGTGAAGGGGCCACTGAAGCTTTCTTT

d_call: TRBD2
clone_size: once
v_call: TRBV6-2/TRBV6-3
j_call: TRBJ2-3
cdr3_aa: CASSYSTSASGTIF
cdr3_nt: TGTGCCAGCAGTTACTCGACGTCAGCTAGCGGGACGATTTTT

d_call: NA
clone_size: NA
v_call: TRBV7-8
j_call: TRBJ1-1
cdr3_aa: CASSLVSGNTEAFF
cdr3_nt: TGTGCCAGCAGCTTAGTGTCGGGGAACACTGAAGCTTTCTTT

d_call: NA
clone_size: NA
v_call: TRBV10-3
j_call: TRBJ1-3
cdr3_aa: CAISESSNTIYF
cdr3_nt: TGTGCCATCAGTGAAAGTAGTAACACCATATATTTT

d_call: NA
clone_size: NA
v_call: TRBV4-1
j_call: TRBJ1-1
cdr3_aa: CASSQVVSAGLNTEAFF
cdr3_nt: TGCGCCAGCAGCCAAGTAGTATCCGCAGGCCTGAACACTGAAGCTTTCTTT

d_call: TRBD2
clone_size: NA
v_call: TRBV9
j_call: TRBJ2-7
cdr3_aa: CASSVASLAALYEQYF
cdr3_nt: TGTGCCAGCAGCGTAGCTTCACTAGCGGCTCTGTACGAGCAGTACTTC

d_call: NA
clone_size: NA
v_call: TRBV4-2
j_call: TRBJ2-1
cdr3_aa: CASSQGTTTYNEQFF
cdr3_nt: TGTGCCAGCAGCCAAGGGACGACTACCTACAATGAGCAGTTCTTC

d_call: NA
clone_size: NA
v_call: TRBV28
j_call: TRBJ1-2
cdr3_aa: CASRPTGSNYGYTF
cdr3_nt: TGTGCCAGCAGACCGACAGGCTCTAACTATGGCTACACCTTC

d_call: TRBD1
clone_size: NA
v_call: TRBV19
j_call: TRBJ2-5
cdr3_aa: CASSPRDRGIQETQYF
cdr3_nt: TGTGCCAGTAGCCCTCGCGACAGGGGGATTCAAGAGACCCAGTACTTC

d_call: NA
clone_size: NA
v_call: TRBV6-5
j_call: TRBJ2-5
cdr3_aa: CASSFIRGEAQYF
cdr3_nt: TGTGCCAGCAGTTTCATCAGGGGGGAGGCCCAGTACTTC

d_call: NA
clone_size: NA
v_call: TRBV7-2
j_call: TRBJ2-5
cdr3_aa: CASSLVAEETQYF
cdr3_nt: TGTGCCAGCAGCTTAGTTGCGGAAGAGACCCAGTACTTC

d_call: NA
clone_size: NA
v_call: TRBV7-9
j_call: TRBJ1-1
cdr3_aa: CASSRFGVMNTEAFF
cdr3_nt: TGTGCCAGCAGCCGATTTGGAGTGATGAACACTGAAGCTTTCTTT

d_call: TRBD1
clone_size: NA
v_call: TRBV7-9
j_call: TRBJ2-5
cdr3_aa: CASSVLLGQGMETQYF
cdr3_nt: TGTGCCAGCAGCGTACTATTGGGACAGGGTATGGAGACCCAGTACTTC

d_call: TRBD1
clone_size: once
v_call: TRBV28
j_call: TRBJ1-5
cdr3_aa: CASSSLQTGSQPQHF
cdr3_nt: TGTGCCAGCAGCAGTCTCCAGACAGGGAGCCAGCCCCAGCATTTT

d_call: NA
clone_size: NA
v_call: TRBV12-3/TRBV12-4
j_call: TRBJ1-5
cdr3_aa: CASSIKSNQPQHF
cdr3_nt: TGTGCCAGCAGTATAAAAAGCAATCAGCCCCAGCATTTT

d_call: TRBD1
clone_size: NA
v_call: TRBV6-5
j_call: TRBJ2-2
cdr3_aa: CASRTGGLTGELFF
cdr3_nt: TGTGCCAGCAGGACAGGGGGCCTTACCGGGGAGCTGTTTTTT

d_call: NA
clone_size: NA
v_call: TRBV18
j_call: TRBJ1-1
cdr3_aa: CASSPPGGMNTEAFF
cdr3_nt: TGTGCCAGCTCACCGCCGGGGGGTATGAACACTGAAGCTTTCTTT

d_call: NA
clone_size: NA
v_call: TRBV4-3
j_call: TRBJ2-7
cdr3_aa: CASSQDIPSHIRGEQYF
cdr3_nt: TGCGCCAGCAGCCAAGATATCCCCTCGCACATACGAGGGGAGCAGTACTTC

d_call: TRBD2
clone_size: NA
v_call: TRBV7-3
j_call: TRBJ2-5
cdr3_aa: CASSSTSGRIETQYF
cdr3_nt: TGTGCCAGCAGCTCCACTAGCGGGAGGATAGAGACCCAGTACTTC

d_call: NA
clone_size: NA
v_call: TRBV6-2/TRBV6-3
j_call: TRBJ2-5
cdr3_aa: CASSPAGGGETQYF
cdr3_nt: TGTGCCAGCAGCCCCGCCGGGGGAGGAGAGACCCAGTACTTC

d_call: TRBD1
clone_size: NA
v_call: TRBV27
j_call: TRBJ1-4
cdr3_aa: CASRSTGGLTNEKLFF
cdr3_nt: TGTGCCAGCAGGTCGACAGGGGGGTTAACTAATGAAAAACTGTTTTTT

d_call: NA
clone_size: NA
v_call: TRBV30
j_call: TRBJ1-5
cdr3_aa: CAWLRGSRAGQPQHF
cdr3_nt: TGTGCCTGGCTTAGAGGCTCCAGGGCTGGTCAGCCCCAGCATTTT

d_call: NA
clone_size: once
v_call: TRBV29-1
j_call: TRBJ1-2
cdr3_aa: CSVEDSGGIGYGYTF
cdr3_nt: TGCAGCGTTGAGGATTCGGGGGGCATTGGCTATGGCTACACCTTC

d_call: NA
clone_size: NA
v_call: TRBV30
j_call: TRBJ1-4
cdr3_aa: CAWNPQLGGEKLFF
cdr3_nt: TGTGCCTGGAACCCCCAGCTGGGAGGTGAAAAACTGTTTTTT

d_call: TRBD1
clone_size: NA
v_call: TRBV2
j_call: TRBJ1-4
cdr3_aa: CASSPDREVEKLFF
cdr3_nt: TGTGCCAGCAGCCCAGACAGGGAGGTTGAAAAACTGTTTTTT